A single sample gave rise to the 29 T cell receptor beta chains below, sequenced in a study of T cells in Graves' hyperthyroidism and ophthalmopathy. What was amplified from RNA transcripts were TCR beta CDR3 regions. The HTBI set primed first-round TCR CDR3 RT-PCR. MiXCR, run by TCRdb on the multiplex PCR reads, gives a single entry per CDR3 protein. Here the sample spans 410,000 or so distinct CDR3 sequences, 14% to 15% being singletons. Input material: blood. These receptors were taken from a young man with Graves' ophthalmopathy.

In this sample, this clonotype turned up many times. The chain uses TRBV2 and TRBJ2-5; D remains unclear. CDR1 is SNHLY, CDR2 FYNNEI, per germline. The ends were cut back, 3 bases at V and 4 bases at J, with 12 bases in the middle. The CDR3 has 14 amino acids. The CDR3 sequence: CASSEAGVRETQYF. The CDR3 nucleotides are TGTGCCAGCAGTGAGGCAGGTGTAAGAGAGACCCAGTACTTC.

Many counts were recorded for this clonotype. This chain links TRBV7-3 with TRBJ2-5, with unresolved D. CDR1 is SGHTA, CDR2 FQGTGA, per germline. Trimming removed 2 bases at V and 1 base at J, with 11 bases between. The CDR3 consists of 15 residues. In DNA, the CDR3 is TGTGCCAGCAGCTTATGGTTGTCACCCCAAGAGACCCAGTACTTC. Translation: CASSLWLSPQETQYF.

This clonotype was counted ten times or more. Here the CDR3 DNA reads TGTGCCAGCAGTTTTGGGGGGGGATTCTCCTACGAGCAGTACTTC. It translates to CASSFGGGFSYEQYF. The chain couples TRBV12-3 or TRBV12-4 to TRBJ2-7; 7 nucleotides agree with TRBD2. The length of the CDR3 is 15 residues. Unmatched junction bases numbered 5, after V lost 3 bases and J lost 0 bases.

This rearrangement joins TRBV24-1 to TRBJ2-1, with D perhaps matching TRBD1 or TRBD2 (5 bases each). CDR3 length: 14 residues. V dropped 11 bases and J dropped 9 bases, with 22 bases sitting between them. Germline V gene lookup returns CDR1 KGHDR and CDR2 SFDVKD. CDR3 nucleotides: TGTGCCAACACCTCGGCAGGGAGATGTACTGAGCAGTTCTTC. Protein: CANTSAGRCTEQFF.

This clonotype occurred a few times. The CDR3 spells CASSFRTGADGELFF. CDR3 bases: TGTGCCAGCAGCTTCCGGACAGGGGCTGACGGGGAGCTGTTTTTT. This rearrangement joins TRBV5-4 to TRBJ2-2, with TRBD1 matching over 9 bases. CDR3 length: 15 residues. The V segment lost 2 bases and the J segment 7 bases; nucleotides outside the gene matches: 6. The germline CDR1 and CDR2 sequences are SGHNT and YYREEE (reference sequence).

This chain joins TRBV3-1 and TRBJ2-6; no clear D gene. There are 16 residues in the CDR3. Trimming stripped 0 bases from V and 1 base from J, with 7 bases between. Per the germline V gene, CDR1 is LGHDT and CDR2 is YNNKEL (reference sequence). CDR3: CASSQERPSGANVLTF. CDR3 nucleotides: TGTGCCAGCAGCCAAGAAAGGCCGTCTGGGGCCAACGTCCTGACTTTC.

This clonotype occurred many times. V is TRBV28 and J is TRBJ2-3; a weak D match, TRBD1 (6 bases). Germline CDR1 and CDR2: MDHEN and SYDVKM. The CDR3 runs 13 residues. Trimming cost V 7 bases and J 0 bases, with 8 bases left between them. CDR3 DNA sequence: TGTGCCAGCACAGGGGCTAGCACAGATACGCAGTATTTT. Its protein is CASTGASTDTQYF. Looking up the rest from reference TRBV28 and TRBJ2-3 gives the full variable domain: DVKVTQSSRYLVKRTGEKVFLECVQDMDHENMFWYRQDPGLGLRLIYFSYDVKMKEKGDIPEGYSVSREKKERFSLILESASTNQTSMYLCASTGASTDTQYFGPGTRLTVL.

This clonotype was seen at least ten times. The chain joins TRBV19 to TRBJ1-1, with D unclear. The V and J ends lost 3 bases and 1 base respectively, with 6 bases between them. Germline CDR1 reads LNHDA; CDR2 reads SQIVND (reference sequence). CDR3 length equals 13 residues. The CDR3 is CASSIPSNTEAFF. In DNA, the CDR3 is TGTGCCAGTAGTATCCCATCGAACACTGAAGCTTTCTTT.

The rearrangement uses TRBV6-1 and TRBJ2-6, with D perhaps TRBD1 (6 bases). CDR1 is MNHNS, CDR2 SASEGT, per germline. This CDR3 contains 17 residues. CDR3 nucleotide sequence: TGTCCACTGGGGGCATTTTCGTGGATCTCTGGGGCCAACGTCCTGACTTTC. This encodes CPLGAFSWISGANVLTF.

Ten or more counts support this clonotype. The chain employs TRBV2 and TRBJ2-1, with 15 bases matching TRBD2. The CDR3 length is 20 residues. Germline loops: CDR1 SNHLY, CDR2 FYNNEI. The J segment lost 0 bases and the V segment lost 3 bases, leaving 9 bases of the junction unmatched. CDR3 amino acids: CASSDIPGLAGGPSYNEQFF. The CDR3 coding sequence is TGTGCCAGCAGTGATATTCCGGGACTAGCGGGAGGCCCCTCCTACAATGAGCAGTTCTTC.

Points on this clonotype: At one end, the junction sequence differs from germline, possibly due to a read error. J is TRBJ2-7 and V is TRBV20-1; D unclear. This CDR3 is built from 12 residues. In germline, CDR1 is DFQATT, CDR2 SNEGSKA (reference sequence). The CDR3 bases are TGCAGTGCTGGAGACGACGGCTACGAGCAGTACTTC. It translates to CSAGDDGYEQYF.

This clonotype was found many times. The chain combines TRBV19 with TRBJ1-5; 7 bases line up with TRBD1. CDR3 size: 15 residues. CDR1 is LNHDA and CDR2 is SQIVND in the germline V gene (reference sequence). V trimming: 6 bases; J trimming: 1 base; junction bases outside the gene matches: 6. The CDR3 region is CASRRDSQSNQPQHF. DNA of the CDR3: TGTGCCAGTAGACGGGACAGTCAAAGCAATCAGCCCCAGCATTTT. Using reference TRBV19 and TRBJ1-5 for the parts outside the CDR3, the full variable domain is DGGITQSPKYLFRKEGQNVTLSCEQNLNHDAMYWYRQDPGQGLRLIYYSQIVNDFQKGDIAEGYSVSREKKESFPLTVTSAQKNPTAFYLCASRRDSQSNQPQHFGDGTRLSIL.

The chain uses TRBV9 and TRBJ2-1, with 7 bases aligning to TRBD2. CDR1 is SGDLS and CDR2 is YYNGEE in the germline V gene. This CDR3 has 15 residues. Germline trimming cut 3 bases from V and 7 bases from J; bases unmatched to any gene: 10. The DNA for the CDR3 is TGTGCCAGCAGCGAAGGGAGCGGGGCCTTAAATGAGCAGTTCTTC. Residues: CASSEGSGALNEQFF.

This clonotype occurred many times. For the CDR3, the DNA is TGCGCCAGCAGCTTTACAGGGTTCGAGCAGTACTTC. This sequence encodes CASSFTGFEQYF. The rearrangement links TRBV5-1 to TRBJ2-7; a possible D gene is TRBD1 (6 bases). The CDR3 contains 12 residues. The ends were cut back, 2 bases at V and 6 bases at J, with 9 bases in the middle. Germline V CDR1 and CDR2: SGHRS, YFSETQ.

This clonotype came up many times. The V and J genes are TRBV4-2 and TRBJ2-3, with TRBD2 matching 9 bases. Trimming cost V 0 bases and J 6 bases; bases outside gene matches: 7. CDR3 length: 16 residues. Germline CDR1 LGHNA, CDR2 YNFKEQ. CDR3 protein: CASSQERGGVSDTQYF. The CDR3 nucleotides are TGTGCCAGCAGCCAAGAGCGGGGGGGCGTTTCTGATACGCAGTATTTT.

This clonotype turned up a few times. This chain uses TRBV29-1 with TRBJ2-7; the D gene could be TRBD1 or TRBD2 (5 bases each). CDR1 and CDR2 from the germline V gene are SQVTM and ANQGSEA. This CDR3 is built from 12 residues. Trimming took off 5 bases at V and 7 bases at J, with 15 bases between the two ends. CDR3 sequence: CSVREGLGEQYF. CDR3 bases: TGCAGCGTTCGTGAGGGGTTGGGGGAGCAGTACTTC.

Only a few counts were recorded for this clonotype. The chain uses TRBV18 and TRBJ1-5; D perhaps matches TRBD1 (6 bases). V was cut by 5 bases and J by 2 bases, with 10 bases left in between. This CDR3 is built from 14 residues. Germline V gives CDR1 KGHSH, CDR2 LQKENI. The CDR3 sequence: CASSTGSRNQPQHF. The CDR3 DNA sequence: TGTGCCAGCTCAACAGGGTCTCGCAATCAGCCCCAGCATTTT.

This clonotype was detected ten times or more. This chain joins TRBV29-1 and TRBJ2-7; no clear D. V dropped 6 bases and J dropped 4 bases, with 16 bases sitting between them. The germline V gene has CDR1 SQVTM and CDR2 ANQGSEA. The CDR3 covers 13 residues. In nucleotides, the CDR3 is TGCAGCGTGGAATCGGACGGCGATTACGAGCAGTACTTC. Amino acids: CSVESDGDYEQYF.

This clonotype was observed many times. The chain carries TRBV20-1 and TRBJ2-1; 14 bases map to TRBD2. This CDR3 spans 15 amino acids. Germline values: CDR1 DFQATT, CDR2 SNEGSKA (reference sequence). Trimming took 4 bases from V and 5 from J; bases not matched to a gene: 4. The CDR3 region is CSAMTSGRANNEQFF. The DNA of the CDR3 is TGCAGTGCTATGACTAGCGGGAGGGCCAACAATGAGCAGTTCTTC.

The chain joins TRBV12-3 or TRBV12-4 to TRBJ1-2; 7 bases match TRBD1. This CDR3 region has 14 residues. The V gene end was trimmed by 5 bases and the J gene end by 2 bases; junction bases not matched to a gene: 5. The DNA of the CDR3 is TGTGCCAGCAGTACGACAGGGTCCAACTATGGCTACACCTTC. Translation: CASSTTGSNYGYTF.

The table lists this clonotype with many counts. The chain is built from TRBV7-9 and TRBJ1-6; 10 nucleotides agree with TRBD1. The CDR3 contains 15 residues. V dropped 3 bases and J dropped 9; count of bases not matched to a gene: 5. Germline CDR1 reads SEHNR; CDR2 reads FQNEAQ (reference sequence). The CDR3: CASSLQGTGASPLHF. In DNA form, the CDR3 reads TGTGCCAGCAGCTTGCAAGGGACAGGGGCTTCACCCCTCCACTTT.

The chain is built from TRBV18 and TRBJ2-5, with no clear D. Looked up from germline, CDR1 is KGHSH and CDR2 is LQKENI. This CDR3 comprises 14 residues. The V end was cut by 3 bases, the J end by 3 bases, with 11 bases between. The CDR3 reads CASSPIFPKETQYF. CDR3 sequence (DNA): TGTGCCAGCTCACCTATTTTCCCCAAAGAGACCCAGTACTTC.

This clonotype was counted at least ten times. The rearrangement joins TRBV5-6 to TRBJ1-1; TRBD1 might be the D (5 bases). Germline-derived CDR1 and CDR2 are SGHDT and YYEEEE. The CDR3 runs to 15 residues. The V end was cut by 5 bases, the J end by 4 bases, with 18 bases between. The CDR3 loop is CASRGTGPDFTEAFF. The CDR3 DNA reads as TGTGCCAGCAGAGGTACAGGACCCGATTTCACTGAAGCTTTCTTT.

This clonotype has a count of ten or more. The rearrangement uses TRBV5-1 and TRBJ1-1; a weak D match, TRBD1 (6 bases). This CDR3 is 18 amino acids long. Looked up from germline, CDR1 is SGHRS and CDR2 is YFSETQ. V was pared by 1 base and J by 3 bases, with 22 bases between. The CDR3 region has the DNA TGCGCCAGCAGCTTGTTTTGGAGAGGAGGGGGTGAGGACACTGAAGCTTTCTTT. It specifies CASSLFWRGGGEDTEAFF.

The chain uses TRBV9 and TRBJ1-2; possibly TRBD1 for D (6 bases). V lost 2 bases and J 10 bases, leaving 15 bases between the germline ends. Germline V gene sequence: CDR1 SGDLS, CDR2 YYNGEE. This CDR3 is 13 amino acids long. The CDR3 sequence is CASSVGQSSDYTF. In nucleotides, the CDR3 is TGTGCCAGCAGCGTTGGACAGTCATCGGACTACACCTTC.

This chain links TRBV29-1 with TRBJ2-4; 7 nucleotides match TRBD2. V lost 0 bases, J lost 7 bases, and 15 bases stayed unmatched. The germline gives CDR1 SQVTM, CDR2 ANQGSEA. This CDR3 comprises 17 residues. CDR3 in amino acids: CSVEDWGLAEMGNIQYF. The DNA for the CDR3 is TGCAGCGTTGAAGACTGGGGTCTAGCGGAGATGGGGAACATTCAGTACTTC. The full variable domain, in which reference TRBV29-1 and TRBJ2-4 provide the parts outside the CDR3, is SAVISQKPSRDICQRGTSLTIQCQVDSQVTMMFWYRQQPGQSLTLIATANQGSEATYESGFVIDKFPISRPNLTFSTLTVSNMSPEDSSIYLCSVEDWGLAEMGNIQYFGAGTRLSVL.

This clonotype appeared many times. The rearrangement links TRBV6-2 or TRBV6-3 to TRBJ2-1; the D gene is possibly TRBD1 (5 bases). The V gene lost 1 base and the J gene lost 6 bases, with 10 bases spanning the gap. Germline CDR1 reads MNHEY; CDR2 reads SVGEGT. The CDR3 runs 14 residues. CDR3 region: CASSYWGGSNEQFF. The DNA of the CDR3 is TGTGCCAGCAGTTACTGGGGCGGATCCAATGAGCAGTTCTTC.

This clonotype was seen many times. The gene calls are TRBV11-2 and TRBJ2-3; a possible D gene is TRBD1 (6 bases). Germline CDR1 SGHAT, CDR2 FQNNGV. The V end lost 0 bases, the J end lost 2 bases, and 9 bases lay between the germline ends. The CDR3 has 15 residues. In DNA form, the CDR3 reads TGTGCCAGCAGCTTAGAAAGACAGGACACAGATACGCAGTATTTT. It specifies CASSLERQDTDTQYF.

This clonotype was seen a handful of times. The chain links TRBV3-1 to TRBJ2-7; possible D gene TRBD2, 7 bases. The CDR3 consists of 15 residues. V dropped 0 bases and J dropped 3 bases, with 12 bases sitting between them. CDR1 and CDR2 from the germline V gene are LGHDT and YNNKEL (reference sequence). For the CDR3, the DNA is TGTGCCAGCAGCCAAGATAGGGGGGGCGGCTACGAGCAGTACTTC. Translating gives CASSQDRGGGYEQYF.